Included here is one T cell receptor beta chain sequence, with context. This entry is derived from a study of cytomegalovirus exposure and HLA in healthy donors. The repertoire was sequenced with immunoSEQ multiplex PCR; TCRdb's copy has only in-frame clones and lacks some. Here the sample spans 150,000 to 200,000 clones, 85% being singletons. Trimming took 4 bases from V and 3 from J; bases not matched to a gene: 4. This CDR3 is built from 14 residues. CDR1 MDHEN and CDR2 SYDVKM come from the germline V gene. The V call is TRBV28, the J call TRBJ2-3; TRBD1 aligns across 7 bases. The sample comprised PBMCs. The source is a man aged 18 to 29 in good health and CMV-seropositive. The CDR3 DNA sequence: TGTGCCAGCAGTTCTCGGGACAGTACAGATACGCAGTATTTT. Residues: CASSSRDSTDTQYF.